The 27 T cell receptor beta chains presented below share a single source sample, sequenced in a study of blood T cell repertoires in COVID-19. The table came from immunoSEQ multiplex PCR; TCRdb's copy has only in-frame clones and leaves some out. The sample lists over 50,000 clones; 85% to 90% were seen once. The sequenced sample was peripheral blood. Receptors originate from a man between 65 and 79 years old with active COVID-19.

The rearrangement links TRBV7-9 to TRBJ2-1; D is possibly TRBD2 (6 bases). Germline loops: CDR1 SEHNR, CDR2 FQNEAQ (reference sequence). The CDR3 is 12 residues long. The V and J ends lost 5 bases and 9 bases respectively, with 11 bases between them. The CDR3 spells CASSALGGEQFF. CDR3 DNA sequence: TGTGCCAGCAGCGCTCTGGGGGGTGAGCAGTTCTTC.

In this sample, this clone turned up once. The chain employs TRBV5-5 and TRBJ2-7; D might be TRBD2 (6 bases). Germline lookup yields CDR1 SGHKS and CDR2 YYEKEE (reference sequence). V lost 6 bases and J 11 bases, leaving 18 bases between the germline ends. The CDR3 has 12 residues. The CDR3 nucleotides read TGTGCCAGCACCCCCAGGACTGGGGAGGAGTACTTC. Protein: CASTPRTGEEYF.

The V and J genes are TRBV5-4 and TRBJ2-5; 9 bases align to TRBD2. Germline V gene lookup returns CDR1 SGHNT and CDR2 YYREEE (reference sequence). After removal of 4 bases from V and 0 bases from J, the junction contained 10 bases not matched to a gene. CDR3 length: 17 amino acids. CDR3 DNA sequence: TGTGCCAGCAGCCGAGGTACTAGCGGGCGGGACCAAGAGACCCAGTACTTC. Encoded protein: CASSRGTSGRDQETQYF.

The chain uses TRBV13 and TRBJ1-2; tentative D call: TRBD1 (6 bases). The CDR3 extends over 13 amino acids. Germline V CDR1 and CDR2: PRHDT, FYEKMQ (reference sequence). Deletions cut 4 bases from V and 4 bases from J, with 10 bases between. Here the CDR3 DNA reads TGTGCCAGCAGCTCACGGACAGCCTATGGCTACACCTTC. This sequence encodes CASSSRTAYGYTF.

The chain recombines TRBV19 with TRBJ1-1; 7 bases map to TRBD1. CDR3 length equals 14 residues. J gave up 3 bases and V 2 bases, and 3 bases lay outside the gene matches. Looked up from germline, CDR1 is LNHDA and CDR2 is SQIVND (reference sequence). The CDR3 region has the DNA TGTGCCAGTAGTATAACAGGGGCAGACACTGAAGCTTTCTTT. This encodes CASSITGADTEAFF.

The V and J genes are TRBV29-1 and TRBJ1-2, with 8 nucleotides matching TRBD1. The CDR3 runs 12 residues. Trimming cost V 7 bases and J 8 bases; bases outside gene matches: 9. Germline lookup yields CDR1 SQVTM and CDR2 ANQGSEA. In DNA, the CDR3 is TGCAGCGCCGCTACAGGGGGTAGAGGCTACACCTTC. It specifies CSAATGGRGYTF.

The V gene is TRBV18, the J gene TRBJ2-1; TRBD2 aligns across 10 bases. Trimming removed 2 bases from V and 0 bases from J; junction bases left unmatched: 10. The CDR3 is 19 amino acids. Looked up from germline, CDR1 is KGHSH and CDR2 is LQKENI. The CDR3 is CASSPTWTSGTSSYNEQFF. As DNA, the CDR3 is TGTGCCAGCTCACCAACCTGGACTAGCGGAACGAGCTCCTACAATGAGCAGTTCTTC.

DNA of the CDR3: TGTGCCAGCAGCTTTAGGGGGCTGAACACTGAAGCTTTCTTT. Amino acid sequence: CASSFRGLNTEAFF. The V gene is TRBV13, the J gene TRBJ1-1; TRBD1 aligns across 7 bases. The length of the CDR3 is 14 residues. V shed 3 bases, J shed 0 bases, and the junction held 1 base outside the gene matches. CDR1 and CDR2 (germline): PRHDT, FYEKMQ (reference sequence).

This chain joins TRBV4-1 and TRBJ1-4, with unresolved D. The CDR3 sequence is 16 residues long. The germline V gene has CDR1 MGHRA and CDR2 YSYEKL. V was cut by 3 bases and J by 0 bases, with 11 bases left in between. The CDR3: CASSHPKTTTNEKLFF. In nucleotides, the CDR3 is TGCGCCAGCAGCCACCCAAAGACAACAACTAATGAAAAACTGTTTTTT.

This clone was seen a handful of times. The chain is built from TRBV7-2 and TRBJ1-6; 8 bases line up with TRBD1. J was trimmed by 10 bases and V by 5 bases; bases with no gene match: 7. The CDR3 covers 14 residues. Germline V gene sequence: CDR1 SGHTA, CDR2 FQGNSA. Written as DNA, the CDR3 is TGTGCCAGCAGCGTGACAGGGGCGAGGTCACCCCTCCACTTT. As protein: CASSVTGARSPLHF.

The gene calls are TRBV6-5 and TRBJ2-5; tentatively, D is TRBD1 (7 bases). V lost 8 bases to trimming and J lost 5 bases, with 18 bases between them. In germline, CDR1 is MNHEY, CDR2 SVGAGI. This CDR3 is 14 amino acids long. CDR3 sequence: CASQTGEDGETQYF. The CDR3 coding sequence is TGTGCCAGCCAAACAGGGGAGGACGGGGAGACCCAGTACTTC.

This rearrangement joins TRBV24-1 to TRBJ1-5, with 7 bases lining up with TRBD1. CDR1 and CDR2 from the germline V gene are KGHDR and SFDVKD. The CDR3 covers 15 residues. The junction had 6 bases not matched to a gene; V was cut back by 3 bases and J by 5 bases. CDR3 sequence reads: CATSDTGASDQPQHF. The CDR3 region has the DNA TGTGCCACCAGTGATACAGGGGCGAGCGATCAGCCCCAGCATTTT.

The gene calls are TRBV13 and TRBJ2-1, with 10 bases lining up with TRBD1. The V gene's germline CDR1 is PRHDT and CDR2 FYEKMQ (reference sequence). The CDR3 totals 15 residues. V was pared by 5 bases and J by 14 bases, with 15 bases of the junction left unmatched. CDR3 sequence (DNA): TGTGCCAGCAGCCTCGGACAGGGGGTAGGGCTTGGAAAGTTCTTC. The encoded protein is CASSLGQGVGLGKFF.

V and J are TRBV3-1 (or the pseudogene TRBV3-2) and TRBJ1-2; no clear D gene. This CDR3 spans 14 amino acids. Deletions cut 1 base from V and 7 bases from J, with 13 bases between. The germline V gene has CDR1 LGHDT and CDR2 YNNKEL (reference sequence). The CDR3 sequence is CASSQGPPSSGYTF. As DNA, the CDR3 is TGTGCCAGCAGCCAAGGCCCACCTAGCAGTGGCTACACCTTC.

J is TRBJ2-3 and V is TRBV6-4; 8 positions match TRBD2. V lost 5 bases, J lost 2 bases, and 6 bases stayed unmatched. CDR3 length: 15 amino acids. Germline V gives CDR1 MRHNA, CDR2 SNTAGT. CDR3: CASSSQAGVTDTQYF. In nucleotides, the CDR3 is TGTGCCAGCAGTTCTCAAGCGGGGGTCACAGATACGCAGTATTTT.

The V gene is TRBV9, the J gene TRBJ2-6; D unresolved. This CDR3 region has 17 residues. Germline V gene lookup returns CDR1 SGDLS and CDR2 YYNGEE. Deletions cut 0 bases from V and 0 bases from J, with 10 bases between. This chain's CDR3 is CASSVESFLSGANVLTF. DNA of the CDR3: TGTGCCAGCAGCGTAGAGAGTTTCCTCTCTGGGGCCAACGTCCTGACTTTC.

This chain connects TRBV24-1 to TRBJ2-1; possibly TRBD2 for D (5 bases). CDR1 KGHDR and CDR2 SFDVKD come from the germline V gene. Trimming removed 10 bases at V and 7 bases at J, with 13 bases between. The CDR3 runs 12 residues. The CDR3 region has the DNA TGTGCCACTGCCGGAGACTATAATGAGCAGTTCTTC. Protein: CATAGDYNEQFF.

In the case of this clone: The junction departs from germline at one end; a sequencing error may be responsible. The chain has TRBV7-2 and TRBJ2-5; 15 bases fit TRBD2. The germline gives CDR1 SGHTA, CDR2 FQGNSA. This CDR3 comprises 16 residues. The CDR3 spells CASSSGLAGGQEAQYF. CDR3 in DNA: TGTGCCAGCAGCTCGGGACTAGCGGGGGGCCAAGAGGCCCAGTACTTC.

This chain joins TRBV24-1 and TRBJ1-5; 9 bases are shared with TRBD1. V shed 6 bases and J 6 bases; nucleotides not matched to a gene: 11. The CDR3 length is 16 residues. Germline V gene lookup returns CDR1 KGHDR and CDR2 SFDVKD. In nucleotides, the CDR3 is TGTGCCACCAGTCCCGGACAGGGGAGGAATAGTCAGCCCCAGCATTTT. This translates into CATSPGQGRNSQPQHF.

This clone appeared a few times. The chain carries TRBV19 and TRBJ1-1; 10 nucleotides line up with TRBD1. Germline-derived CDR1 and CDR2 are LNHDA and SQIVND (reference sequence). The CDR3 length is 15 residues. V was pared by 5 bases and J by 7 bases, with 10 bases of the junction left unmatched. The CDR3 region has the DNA TGTGCCAGTAGTGTCTCGGGACAGGGGACTTTTGAAGCTTTCTTT. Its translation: CASSVSGQGTFEAFF.

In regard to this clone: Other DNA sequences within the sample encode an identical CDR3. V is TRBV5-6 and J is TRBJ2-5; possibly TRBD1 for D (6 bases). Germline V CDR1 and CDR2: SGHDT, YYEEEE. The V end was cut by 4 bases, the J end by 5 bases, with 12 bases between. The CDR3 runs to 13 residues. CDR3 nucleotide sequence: TGTGCCAGCAGCCTCATTAGGGGGGAGACCCAGTACTTC. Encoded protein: CASSLIRGETQYF.

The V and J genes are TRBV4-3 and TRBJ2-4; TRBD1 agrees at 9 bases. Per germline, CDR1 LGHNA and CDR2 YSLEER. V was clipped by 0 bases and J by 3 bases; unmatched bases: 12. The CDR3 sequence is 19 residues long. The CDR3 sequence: CASSQDGTPGQGIKNIQYF. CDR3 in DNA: TGCGCCAGCAGCCAAGATGGGACTCCGGGACAGGGCATCAAAAACATTCAGTACTTC.

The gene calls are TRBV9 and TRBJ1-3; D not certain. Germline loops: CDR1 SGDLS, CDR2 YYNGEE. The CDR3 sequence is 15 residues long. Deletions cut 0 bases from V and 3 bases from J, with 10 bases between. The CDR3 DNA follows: TGTGCCAGCAGCGTAGCGGCGGGGATTGGAAACACCATATATTTT. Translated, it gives CASSVAAGIGNTIYF. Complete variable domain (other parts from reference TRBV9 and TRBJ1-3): DSGVTQTPKHLITATGQRVTLRCSPRSGDLSVYWYQQSLDQGLQFLIQYYNGEERAKGNILERFSAQQFPDLHSELNLSSLELGDSALYFCASSVAAGIGNTIYFGEGSWLTVV.

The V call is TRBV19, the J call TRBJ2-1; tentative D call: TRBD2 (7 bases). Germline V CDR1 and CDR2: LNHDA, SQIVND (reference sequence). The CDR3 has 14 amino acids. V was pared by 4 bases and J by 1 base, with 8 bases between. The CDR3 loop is CASSKGGSYNEQFF. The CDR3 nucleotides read TGTGCCAGTAGTAAGGGGGGGTCCTACAATGAGCAGTTCTTC.

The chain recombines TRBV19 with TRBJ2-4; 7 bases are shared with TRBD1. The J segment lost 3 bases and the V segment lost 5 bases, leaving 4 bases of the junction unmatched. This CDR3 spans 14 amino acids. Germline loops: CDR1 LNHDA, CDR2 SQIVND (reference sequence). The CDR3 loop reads CASSPRDSKNIQYF. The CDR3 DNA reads TGTGCCAGTAGTCCCAGGGACAGCAAAAACATTCAGTACTTC.

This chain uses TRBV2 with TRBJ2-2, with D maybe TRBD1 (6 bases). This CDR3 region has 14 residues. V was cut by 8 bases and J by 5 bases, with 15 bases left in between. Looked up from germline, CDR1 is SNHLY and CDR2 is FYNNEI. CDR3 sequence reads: CASHPGVGTGELFF. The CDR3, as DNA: TGTGCCAGCCATCCAGGGGTTGGGACCGGGGAGCTGTTTTTT.

CDR3 residues: CATSDTRDSLAKNIQYF. In DNA, the CDR3 is TGTGCCACCAGTGATACCCGGGACAGTTTAGCCAAAAACATTCAGTACTTC. The chain carries TRBV24-1 and TRBJ2-4; 7 nucleotides line up with TRBD1. V was clipped by 3 bases and J by 0 bases; unmatched bases: 7. This CDR3 spans 17 amino acids. Germline-derived CDR1 and CDR2 are KGHDR and SFDVKD.